Detailed here is one T cell receptor (beta chain). This entry is derived from a study of identifying expanded T cells in peripheral blood. Profiling relied on immunoSEQ multiplex PCR, and the TCRdb table lists in-frame clones only, not all of them. Of about 110,000 clones in the sample, roughly 89% are singletons; the top ten hold about a sixth. CDR3 size: 20 residues. V shed 3 bases and J 4 bases; nucleotides not matched to a gene: 18. Germline V gene lookup returns CDR1 KGHSH and CDR2 LQKENI. This chain joins TRBV18 and TRBJ2-2; 9 nucleotides agree with TRBD2. The sequence was obtained from a person aged 18 to 69 in good health. The source material was blood. The CDR3 region is CASSPKVFERGASSTGELFF. The CDR3 DNA follows: TGTGCCAGCTCACCTAAAGTTTTCGAGCGGGGGGCTTCGAGCACCGGGGAGCTGTTTTTT.